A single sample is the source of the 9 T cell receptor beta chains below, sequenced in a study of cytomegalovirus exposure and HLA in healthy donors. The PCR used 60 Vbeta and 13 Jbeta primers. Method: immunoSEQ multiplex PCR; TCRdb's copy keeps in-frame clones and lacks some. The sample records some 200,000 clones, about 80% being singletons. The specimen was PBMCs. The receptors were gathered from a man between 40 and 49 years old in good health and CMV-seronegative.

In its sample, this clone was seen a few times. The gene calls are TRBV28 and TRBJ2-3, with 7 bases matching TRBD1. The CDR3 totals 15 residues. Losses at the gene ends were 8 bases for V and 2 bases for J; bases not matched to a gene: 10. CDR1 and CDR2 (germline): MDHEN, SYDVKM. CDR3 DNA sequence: TGTGCCAGCCCCCCGACAGGGAAGGCCACAGATACGCAGTATTTT. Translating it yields CASPPTGKATDTQYF. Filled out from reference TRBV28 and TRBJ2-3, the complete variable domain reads DVKVTQSSRYLVKRTGEKVFLECVQDMDHENMFWYRQDPGLGLRLIYFSYDVKMKEKGDIPEGYSVSREKKERFSLILESASTNQTSMYLCASPPTGKATDTQYFGPGTRLTVL.

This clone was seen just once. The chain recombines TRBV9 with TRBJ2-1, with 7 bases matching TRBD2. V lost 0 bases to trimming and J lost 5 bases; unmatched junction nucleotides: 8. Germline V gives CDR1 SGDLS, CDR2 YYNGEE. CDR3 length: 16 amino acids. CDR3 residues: CASSVGGAGSDNEQFF. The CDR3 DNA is TGTGCCAGCAGCGTAGGAGGAGCGGGGTCTGACAATGAGCAGTTCTTC.

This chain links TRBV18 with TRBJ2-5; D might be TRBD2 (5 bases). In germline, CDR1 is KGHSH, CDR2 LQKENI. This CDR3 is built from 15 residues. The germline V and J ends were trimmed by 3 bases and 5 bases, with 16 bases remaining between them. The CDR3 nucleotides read TGTGCCAGCTCACCTGATATCGGGGAAGTGGAGACCCAGTACTTC. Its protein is CASSPDIGEVETQYF. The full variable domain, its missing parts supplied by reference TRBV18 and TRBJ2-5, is NAGVMQNPRHLVRRRGQEARLRCSPMKGHSHVYWYRQLPEEGLKFMVYLQKENIIDESGMPKERFSAEFPKEGPSILRIQQVVRGDSAAYFCASSPDIGEVETQYFGPGTRLLVL.

CDR3 loop: CASSGQGAHTDTQYF. CDR3 nucleotides: TGTGCCAGCTCCGGGCAGGGGGCACACACAGATACGCAGTATTTT. The V call is TRBV18, the J call TRBJ2-3, with TRBD1 matching over 8 bases. The germline CDR1 and CDR2 sequences are KGHSH and LQKENI. This CDR3 contains 15 residues. V lost 6 bases, J lost 2 bases, and 7 bases stayed unmatched.

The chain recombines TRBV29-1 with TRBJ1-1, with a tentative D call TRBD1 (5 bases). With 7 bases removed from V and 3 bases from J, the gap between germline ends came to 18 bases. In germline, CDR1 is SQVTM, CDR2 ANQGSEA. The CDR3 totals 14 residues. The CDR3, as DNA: TGCAGCGCTAGACGGGGGGTTACTGACACTGAAGCTTTCTTT. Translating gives CSARRGVTDTEAFF.

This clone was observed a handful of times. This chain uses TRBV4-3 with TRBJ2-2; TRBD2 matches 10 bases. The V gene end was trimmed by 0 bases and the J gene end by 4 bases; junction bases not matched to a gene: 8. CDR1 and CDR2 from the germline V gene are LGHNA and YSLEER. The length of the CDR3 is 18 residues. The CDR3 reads CASSQDRLAGVPTGELFF. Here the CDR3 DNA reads TGCGCCAGCAGCCAAGATAGGCTAGCGGGGGTTCCCACCGGGGAGCTGTTTTTT.

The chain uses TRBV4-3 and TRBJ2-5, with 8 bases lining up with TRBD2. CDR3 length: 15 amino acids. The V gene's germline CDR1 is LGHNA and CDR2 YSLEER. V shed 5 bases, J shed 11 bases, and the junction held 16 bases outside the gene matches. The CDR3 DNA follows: TGCGCCAGCAGCACCTCCGGGGGGGGCGGGTTTATGCAGTACTTC. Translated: CASSTSGGGGFMQYF.

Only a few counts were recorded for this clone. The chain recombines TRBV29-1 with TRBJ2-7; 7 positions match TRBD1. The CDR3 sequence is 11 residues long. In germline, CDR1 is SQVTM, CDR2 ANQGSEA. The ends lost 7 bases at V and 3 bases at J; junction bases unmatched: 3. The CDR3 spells CSAGDSYEQYF. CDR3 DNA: TGCAGCGCCGGGGACAGCTACGAGCAGTACTTC.

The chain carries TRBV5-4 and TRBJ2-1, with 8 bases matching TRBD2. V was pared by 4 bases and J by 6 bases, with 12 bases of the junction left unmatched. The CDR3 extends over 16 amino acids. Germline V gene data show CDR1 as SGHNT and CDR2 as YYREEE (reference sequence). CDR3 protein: CASSIETGLVGNEQFF. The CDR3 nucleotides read TGTGCCAGCAGCATCGAAACGGGACTAGTCGGCAATGAGCAGTTCTTC.